These T cell receptor beta chains were read from a single sample in a study of cytomegalovirus exposure and HLA in healthy donors. The table came from immunoSEQ multiplex PCR; TCRdb's copy has only in-frame clones and leaves some out. Listed are 150,000 to 200,000 clones; around 1.2% falls within the top ten. Material for sequencing was PBMCs. The receptors here all came from a woman aged 60-75 years in good health and CMV-seronegative. CDR3s leave out the opening cysteine and the closing phenylalanine or tryptophan. Each record gives: V gene, CDR3 protein.

V: TRBV7-6; CDR3: ASSLGLAGSTGELF
V: TRBV4-1; CDR3: ASSQSTGGLGHYEQY
V: TRBV5-1; CDR3: ASSYGGETQY
V: TRBV11-2; CDR3: ASSLAFRQGGRTDTQY
V: TRBV5-1; CDR3: ASSSGFNRADTQY
V: TRBV10-3; CDR3: AISGRTGGSYEQY
V: TRBV10-3; CDR3: AISGQGTHYGYT
V: TRBV7-8; CDR3: ASSRTVSEAF
V: TRBV7-9; CDR3: ASSSTSGTENQPQH
V: TRBV30; CDR3: AWSGAQGPWGEQF
V: TRBV5-6; CDR3: ASSQETGYFYEQY
V: TRBV19; CDR3: ASSTPLSGNYEQY
V: TRBV10-3; CDR3: AISRQDSYEQY
V: TRBV11-2; CDR3: ASSLARTVNTEAF
V: TRBV7-3; CDR3: ASSAEGQGNTGELF
V: TRBV11-2; CDR3: ASSLDSWAREGEQF
V: TRBV20-1; CDR3: SATISYGYT
V: TRBV12-5; CDR3: ASASTPQGVWSNQPQH
V: TRBV7-3; CDR3: ASSPQRGQETQY
V: TRBV6-5; CDR3: ASSYAWSSGNTIY
V: TRBV28; CDR3: ASSYDRGHEQY
V: TRBV5-1; CDR3: ASSLEGVNTEAF
V: TRBV5-1; CDR3: ASSQGDREHYEQY
V: TRBV11-2; CDR3: ASSLGQFMNTEAF
V: TRBV7-9; CDR3: ASSLVTGGSGPSYEQY
V: TRBV9; CDR3: ASSQGPSNTGELF
V: TRBV5-1; CDR3: ASSYSSGGAYEQY
V: TRBV5-1; CDR3: ASSLGLWQGNTEAF
V: TRBV6-5; CDR3: ASSYGGMESEKLF
V: TRBV7-9; CDR3: ASSLSRGPLH
V: TRBV6-5; CDR3: ASSYDRFYGYT
V: TRBV18; CDR3: ASSPVAGSGYEQY
V: TRBV25-1; CDR3: ASRDRVDQETQY
V: TRBV7-2; CDR3: ASSSRAEPQH
V: TRBV6-5; CDR3: ASSYSRTSLSYEQY
V: TRBV5-6; CDR3: ASSLGQGSYGYT